This T cell receptor (beta chain) was recorded in a study of molecular identifiers for immune sequencing clone quantification. The overall study: Replicate RNA came from around 18,000 or 91,000 naive CD8 cells and was split five ways, and four parts were sequenced. The study's findings and limits: Clonotypes surpassing 20 RNA copies contained over 99% of effector molecules, versus under 1% in naive cells.

TCRdb independently ran MiXCR on the PCR reads; one entry per CDR3 protein. The sample lists approximately 590,000 distinct CDR3 sequences; about 25% were seen once. Sorting selected naive CD8 T cells with a CD8+CD4-CCR7+CD45RA+ phenotype. Trimming left V 6 bases short and J 6 bases short, with 21 bases between. Germline V gene lookup returns CDR1 MDHEN and CDR2 SYDVKM. The CDR3 totals 15 residues. Notes on this clonotype: What it binds is not known.

The sequence derives from a human donor in good health. Some libraries in this study had Jurkat cell RNA spiked in. The chain uses TRBV28 and TRBJ2-7; tentatively, D is TRBD1 (7 bases). Sequences were obtained from naive CD8+ T cells from blood, with Jurkat cell RNA spiked in. Subset in this sample: FACS-sorted CD8+CD4-CCR7+CD45RA+ naive T cells. CDR3 coding DNA: TGTGCCAGCAGCACCGTTCGGAGGGGGCTCTTCGAGCAGTACTTC. It codes for CASSTVRRGLFEQYF.